This TCR beta chain was identified during a study of cytomegalovirus exposure and HLA in healthy donors (TCRdb year 2017). In terms of the full investigation: In an earlier analysis of around 540 of the donors, about 270 Gb of sequence data and 120 million or so unique TCR beta sequences from about 179 million T cells were reported. Approximately 310 gigabases of sequencing data and approximately 91 million unique TCR sequences made up an early release that covered approximately 700 HLA-typed donors. Of the approximately 400 genotyped donors, about 80% fell in the genetic ancestry cluster associated with self-reported Caucasian donors. The study aimed to test whether signatures of past pathogen exposure could be identified by cataloging public T cell receptors. The study profiled the T cell repertoires of about 640 subjects by immunosequencing and related them to cytomegalovirus serostatus. Along with the roughly 670-subject first cohort, a separate validation cohort of over a hundred different subjects was used. High-throughput TCR immunosequencing, statistical association of individual TCRs with disease status, and machine learning were combined to predict cytomegalovirus infection status. A later analysis re-examined previously published TCR beta repertoires from roughly 650 donors and added high-resolution HLA genotyping to investigate patterns of TCR occurrence. The later analysis used no new phenotypic data to find candidate immune exposures, relying instead on TCR beta sequences and their occurrence across donors. In an earlier analysis of around 540 of the donors, high-throughput TCR beta sequencing was used to judge whether each TCR beta V gene segment behaved as functional or pseudogenic. Donor age, sex, ethnicity and CMV serostatus were compiled together with the repertoire data. A later genetic analysis took genome-wide SNP genotypes for about 65% of the 666 donors and used that subset as a discovery cohort. Every discovery cohort repertoire had been produced on one sequencing platform. HLA typing included class I and class II loci at four-digit resolution. The number of donors typed differed by locus, with roughly 620-630 for A, B, C, DRB1 and DQB1, around 500 for DQA1, 600 to 610 for DPA1, and over 400 for DPB1. Four to six DR-DQ haplotypes were handled as single units for association and clustering because linkage in the cohort was strong. On average, around 230,000 unique TCR beta nucleotide sequences were sequenced per donor among some 430 genotyped donors of the cohort, with around 19% of those sequences being non-productive. Overall study outcomes, separate from this receptor: Linkage disequilibrium might explain the correlated functional status among segregating V segments, but an unknown experimental factor could not be ruled out. In a later analysis, HLA-associated TCR beta chains showed more clonal expansion and lower generation probabilities than non-associated chains that were equally common. Most TCR sequences were seen in very few donors, while some public TCRs were found in many individuals. Because some donors lacked HLA typing at each locus, the association tests relied only on the typed subset. Some IMGT-functional V segments, including TRBV6-2 and TRBV6-3, could not be told apart with the 87-base-pair reads, so those segments were excluded. A few of the identified cytomegalovirus-associated TCR beta chains were confirmed in vitro to be specific for cytomegalovirus antigens. Compared with the roughly 710-donor mean, donors in an Asian-associated ancestry cluster had fewer N-insertions in productive TCRs, according to a later genetic analysis. Roughly uniform sequencing depth across donors was assumed in presence/absence analyses, although this assumption may not hold. For the cohort, immune exposure information was limited to CMV serostatus. In an earlier analysis of 587 of the donors, most TCR beta V segments were observed in productive rearrangements about 87% or about 30% of the time, broadly matching IMGT annotations. A further reported finding was that TCR beta sequences accurately predicted the HLA-A and HLA-B alleles for most subjects in the first cohort. A later analysis reported that several top co-occurrence clusters appeared linked to parvovirus B19, influenza, CMV and Epstein-Barr virus. According to the authors, the approach could potentially be generalized to other disease states and immunological phenotypes. According to a later analysis, most CMV-associated TCR beta chains appeared to be HLA-restricted, and the HLA associations seemed to be driven largely by CMV exposure. In a later analysis, around 17,000 TCR beta sequences were associated with specific HLA alleles at a false discovery rate of 0.05. A total of roughly 160 TCR beta chains were listed by the study as associated with cytomegalovirus. An association between a missense DCLRE1C variant and V-gene and J-gene trimming of TCR beta chains was found in a later genetic analysis and replicated in an independent cohort. Strong co-occurrence of HLA alleles, especially DR and DQ, made assigning TCR associations to individual alleles difficult. Because counts were too low, seventeen rarely observed V segments, including chromosome 9 orphons, were excluded from the earlier analysis of under 650 of the donors. This cohort had only TCR beta chains sequenced, and the lack of alpha or paired-chain data limited which features could be detected. A group of highly shared sequence variants was considered likely to be a technical artifact of the sequencing pipeline. In a later analysis, TCR association rates were found to vary across HLA loci, with the most associated TCRs seen for DRB1 alleles and the fewest for HLA-C alleles. Cytomegalovirus status was reported to be diagnosed by the classifier with high specificity and sensitivity in both the original and validation cohorts.

As to this clone: Its antigen remains unidentified. Nothing much larger sits one base from this clone, and base qualities are not available.

At the junction V is shortened by 3 bases and J by 5 bases, with 10 bases in between. The CDR3 covers 13 residues, taking in both the cysteine and the phenylalanine. Only the CDR3 DNA is retained, 39 bases long and in frame from the first base. CDR1 and CDR2 were assigned from the germline V gene as MDHEN and SYDVKM. Library creation used the immunoSEQ multiplex PCR assay. For the multiplex PCR, a mixture combining 60 forward primers for TCR Vbeta segments and 13 reverse primers for TCR Jbeta segments was used. A multiplex PCR assay on genomic DNA amplified the CDR3 region of rearranged TCR beta genes. The Illumina HiSeq System was used to sequence the amplified TCR beta libraries as 87-base-pair reads. In the source study's methods: A later analysis tallied 75 million to 85 million unique TCR beta chains across the approximately 670 repertoires, and approximately 11 million of those chains were shared by two or more donors. Raw reads were error-corrected and collapsed into unique sequences by a nearest-neighbor algorithm in which closely related sequences were merged to remove PCR and sequencing errors. To assign V, D and J gene segments, CDR3 sequences were aligned to IMGT reference sequences. For a sequence to be retained, a match of at least six nucleotides was required to both a V gene segment and a J gene segment. Rearrangements were classified as productive when the CDR3 lacked stop codons and remained in frame with V and J, and all other rearrangements were classified as non-productive. CDR3 was defined according to IMGT convention as the region running from the second conserved V-encoded cysteine to the conserved J-encoded phenylalanine. In an earlier analysis of around 600 of the donors, sequences lacking an unambiguous match to a single V gene segment were excluded. In an earlier analysis of 500 to 750 of the donors, V segments were called functional above 56.7% productive rearrangements and were called segregating when the between-donor standard deviation exceeded 5%. To diagnose cytomegalovirus status from the catalog of TCR beta chain sequences, a statistical classification framework was built. A later analysis assigned V and J genes by comparing TCR nucleotide sequences with IMGT/GENE-DB human TR gene sequences. Using the TCRdist pipeline, a later analysis assigned CDR3 sequences along with most-parsimonious VDJ recombination scenarios. In a later analysis, each TCR beta chain was defined by its CDR3 amino acid sequence together with its V-gene family, and reads without a unique V-gene family were excluded. As a way to deal with suspected cross-contamination and a sequencing artifact, a later analysis dropped 592 nucleotide sequences that were highly shared and had low generation probability. In a later analysis, a clonal expansion index for each public chain was calculated from normalized within-repertoire ranks of inferred template counts. A later analysis computed generation probabilities with a VDJ recombination model fitted to out-of-frame rearrangements, and checked the results against IGoR. Hypergeometric tests were used in a later analysis to score TCR-TCR, TCR-HLA and TCR-CMV co-occurrence, with a repertoire-size bias correction applied to the TCR pairs. In a later analysis, false discovery rates were estimated by permuting HLA or CMV assignments 20 times. In a later analysis, co-occurring TCRs were grouped with DBSCAN, and TCRdist sequence similarity was added when clustering was performed within HLA-allele-positive subsets. Repertoires with fewer than 30,000 or more than 120,000 public chains were left out of co-occurrence clustering, as were four to six repertoires with anomalous nucleotide sharing. TCRdb provides this immuneACCESS table in a form limited to in-frame rearrangements. Some clones are lacking; in checked studies, under half of them reflect an unresolved V gene, and why the rest are absent is not known. The V and J calls and clone size were taken over from that table, and D and trimming were inferred from the DNA. Within this sample are some 210,000 clones, with around 81% of them counted one time only. Of the sample, more than 8.5% falls within the top ten clones.

The cohort comprised under 700 healthy bone marrow donors. At the time of sampling, every cohort member was nominally healthy, though immune exposures that went unrecorded were likely present. The donor was CMV seropositive and belonged to the group of over 250 seropositive cohort members. Every donor gave a peripheral blood sample, and the peripheral blood mononuclear cells from that sample were used for TCR beta sequencing. Genomic DNA was extracted from the blood cell samples with the Qiagen DNeasy Blood Extraction Kit. The receptor chain draws on TRBV28 and TRBJ1-2, and the D gene may be TRBD1, 6 bases matching. The specimen sequenced was PBMCs. This TCR was sampled from a woman between 45 and 60 years old in good health and CMV-seropositive. In nucleotide form, the sequence is TGTGCCAGCAGTTTCAACAGGGATTATGGCTACACCTTC. It translates as CASSFNRDYGYTF.